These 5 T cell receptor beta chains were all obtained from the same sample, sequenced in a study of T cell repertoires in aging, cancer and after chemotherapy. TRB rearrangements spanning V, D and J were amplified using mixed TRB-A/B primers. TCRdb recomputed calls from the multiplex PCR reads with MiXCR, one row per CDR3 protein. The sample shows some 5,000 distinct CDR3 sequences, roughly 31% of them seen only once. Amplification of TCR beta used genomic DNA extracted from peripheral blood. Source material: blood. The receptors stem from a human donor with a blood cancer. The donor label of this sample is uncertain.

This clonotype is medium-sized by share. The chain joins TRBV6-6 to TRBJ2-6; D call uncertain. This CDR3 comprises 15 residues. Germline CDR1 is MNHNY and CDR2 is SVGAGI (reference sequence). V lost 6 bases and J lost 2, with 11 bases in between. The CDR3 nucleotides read TGTGCCAGCAGCCCCTACAGTACTGGGGCCAACGTCCTGACTTTC. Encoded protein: CASSPYSTGANVLTF.

Written as DNA, the CDR3 is TGTGCCAGCAGTGAATTAGAAGGACAGGGGGATTCACCCCTCCACTTT. Protein product: CASSELEGQGDSPLHF. This chain connects TRBV6-1 to TRBJ1-6, with 10 nucleotides matching TRBD1. CDR1 MNHNS and CDR2 SASEGT come from the germline V gene. The CDR3 consists of 16 residues. V lost 2 bases, J lost 8 bases, and 6 bases stayed unmatched.

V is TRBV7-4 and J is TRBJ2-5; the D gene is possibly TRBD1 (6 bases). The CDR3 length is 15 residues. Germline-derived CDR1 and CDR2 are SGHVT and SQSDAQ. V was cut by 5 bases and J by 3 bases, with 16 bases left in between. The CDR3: CASSVSHRAKETQYF. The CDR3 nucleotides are TGTGCCAGCAGCGTCTCCCACAGGGCCAAAGAGACCCAGTACTTC.

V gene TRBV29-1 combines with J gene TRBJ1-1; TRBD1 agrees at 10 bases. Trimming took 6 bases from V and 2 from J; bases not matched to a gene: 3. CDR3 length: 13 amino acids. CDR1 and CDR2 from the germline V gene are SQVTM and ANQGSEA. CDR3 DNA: TGCAGCGTGGACAGGGGGTACAACACTGAAGCTTTCTTT. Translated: CSVDRGYNTEAFF.

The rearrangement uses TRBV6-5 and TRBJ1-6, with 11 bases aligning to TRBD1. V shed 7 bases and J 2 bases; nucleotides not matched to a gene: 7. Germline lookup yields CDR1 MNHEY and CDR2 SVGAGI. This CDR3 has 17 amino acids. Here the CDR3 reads CASIGQGAGTYNSPLHF. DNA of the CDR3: TGTGCCAGCATAGGACAGGGGGCGGGCACCTATAATTCACCCCTCCACTTT.